What follows are 11 T cell receptor beta chains derived from one specimen sequenced in a study of T-cell memory formation after mild COVID-19. MiXCR, applied by TCRdb to the 5' RACE reads, yields one record per CDR3 protein. The data show 120,000 to 150,000 distinct CDR3 sequences, roughly 13% seen once. The sequencing input was PBMCs or a T cell subset sorted from them (not recorded which). Receptor source: an adult woman who had mild COVID-19 (a few samples of this study predate the infection). Cell type and time point are not known.

J is TRBJ1-1 and V is TRBV13, with a weak D call TRBD1 (5 bases). Deletions cut 3 bases from V and 1 base from J, with 9 bases between. There are 14 residues in the CDR3. The germline V gene encodes CDR1 PRHDT and CDR2 FYEKMQ (reference sequence). CDR3 loop: CASSLDKKNTEAFF. Written as DNA, the CDR3 is TGTGCCAGCAGCTTGGACAAGAAGAACACTGAAGCTTTCTTT.

The V and J genes are TRBV27 and TRBJ2-2; D tentatively fits TRBD1 or TRBD2 (5 bases each). Per the germline V gene, CDR1 is MNHEY and CDR2 is SMNVEV (reference sequence). V dropped 1 base and J dropped 4 bases, with 19 bases sitting between them. The CDR3 sequence is 18 residues long. For the CDR3, the DNA is TGTGCCAGCAGTTTATTTTGGGGAACCGGGGACCTCACCGGGGAGCTGTTTTTT. This encodes CASSLFWGTGDLTGELFF.

The chain is built from TRBV9 and TRBJ1-5, with D hard to call. V was trimmed by 0 bases and J by 1 base, leaving 8 bases between them. Germline lookup yields CDR1 SGDLS and CDR2 YYNGEE. This CDR3 contains 15 residues. The CDR3 loop is CASSVEGRSNQPQHF. For the CDR3, the DNA is TGTGCCAGCAGCGTAGAGGGAAGAAGCAATCAGCCCCAGCATTTT.

This clonotype was seen a few times. The chain couples TRBV15 to TRBJ2-7; D gene uncertain. V was cut by 0 bases and J by 7 bases, with 10 bases left in between. CDR1 is LNHNV and CDR2 is YYDKDF in the germline V gene (reference sequence). CDR3 length: 13 residues. The CDR3 DNA reads as TGTGCCACCAGCAGAGATCCCACTTTAGAGCAGTACTTC. It encodes CATSRDPTLEQYF. The full variable domain, in which reference TRBV15 and TRBJ2-7 provide the parts outside the CDR3, is DAMVIQNPRYQVTQFGKPVTLSCSQTLNHNVMYWYQQKSSQAPKLLFHYYDKDFNNEADTPDNFQSRRPNTSFCFLDIRSPGLGDTAMYLCATSRDPTLEQYFGPGTRLTVT.

There are a few counts of this clonotype. The J gene is TRBJ2-7, the V gene TRBV29-1, with D perhaps being TRBD1 or TRBD2 (5 bases each). Looked up from germline, CDR1 is SQVTM and CDR2 is ANQGSEA. V lost 6 bases and J lost 2, with 17 bases in between. The CDR3 is 14 amino acids. The CDR3 nucleotides are TGCAGCGTCCATGTGTGGGGGACCCCCTACGAGCAGTACTTC. Translating gives CSVHVWGTPYEQYF.

This clonotype was counted a few times. The chain combines TRBV12-3 or TRBV12-4 with TRBJ2-3; D gene uncertain. The V end was cut by 6 bases, the J end by 4 bases, with 14 bases between. The CDR3 sequence is 14 residues long. In DNA, the CDR3 is TGTGCCAGCAGAAAGGAGTCCTCCCCAGATACGCAGTATTTT. It encodes CASRKESSPDTQYF.

In this sample, this clonotype turned up a few times. The chain recombines TRBV7-8 with TRBJ1-4; 8 bases agree with TRBD1. This CDR3 is built from 17 residues. J lost 7 bases, V lost 2 bases, and 12 bases had no gene match. Germline V gene data show CDR1 as SGHVS and CDR2 as FQNEAQ. The CDR3 loop is CASSLLTGGRTGEKLFF. The CDR3 nucleotides are TGTGCCAGCAGCTTACTAACAGGGGGTCGAACAGGTGAAAAACTGTTTTTT.

The chain is built from TRBV7-9 and TRBJ2-5; a weak D match, TRBD2 (6 bases). CDR1 is SEHNR, CDR2 FQNEAQ, per germline (reference sequence). V lost 5 bases and J lost 4, with 11 bases in between. The CDR3 has 13 amino acids. This chain's CDR3 is CASSRPGGETQYF. The CDR3, as DNA: TGTGCCAGCAGCCGACCCGGGGGAGAGACCCAGTACTTC.

In its sample, this clonotype was seen many times. The chain couples TRBV2 to TRBJ2-7; weak D call: TRBD1 (5 bases). Germline CDR1 is SNHLY and CDR2 is FYNNEI. The CDR3 contains 12 residues. V lost 8 bases to trimming and J lost 7 bases, with 15 bases between them. CDR3 nucleotides: TGTGCCAGCTCACAGGCGTTTGGGGAGCAGTACTTC. Protein: CASSQAFGEQYF.

This clonotype occurred a few times. The CDR3 spells CASSKDRKGYTF. The CDR3 DNA is TGTGCCAGCAGTAAAGACAGAAAAGGCTACACCTTC. The chain carries TRBV6-5 and TRBJ1-2, with D perhaps TRBD1 (5 bases). The germline CDR1 and CDR2 sequences are MNHEY and SVGAGI. The CDR3 has 12 residues. The V and J ends lost 5 bases and 8 bases respectively, with 12 bases between them.

The chain joins TRBV6-5 to TRBJ2-1; TRBD1 aligns across 8 bases. CDR3 length: 12 residues. Germline CDR1 MNHEY, CDR2 SVGAGI. V was pared by 4 bases and J by 14 bases, with 7 bases of the junction left unmatched. Here the CDR3 DNA reads TGTGCCAGCAGTTGGGCAGGACAGGGCGAGTTCTTC. As protein: CASSWAGQGEFF.